The entry below describes one TCR beta chain. Antigen specificity is unknown. The data belong to a study of vaccination and CD4 T cells after COVID-19. Study-level findings and limits: Spike mono-reactivity held for 304 of 307 vaccine-specific clones in convalescent patients.

The treatment is: roughly 10-day PBMC culture with coronavirus spike peptide pools or control peptides (ViraFEST assay). The Oncomine TCR Beta short-read assay sequenced DNA from cultured CD4+ T cells. Using the QIAamp micro DNA kit, genomic DNA was extracted from the CD4+ T cells that had been cultured. Each CDR3 protein gets one entry after TCRdb re-called the PCR reads with MiXCR. Among 10,000 to 15,000 distinct CDR3 sequences, 55% to 65% were seen once, and the ten largest hold 11%. The sequence came from a human donor who had recovered from COVID-19. Sequencing used CD4+ T cells from blood, cultured in vitro.

The CDR3 DNA sequence: TGTGCCAGCAGCTTATCCGGGGCCTACGAGCAGTACTTC. This translates into CASSLSGAYEQYF. The chain links TRBV7-9 to TRBJ2-7; tentatively, D is TRBD2 (5 bases). V was trimmed by 2 bases and J by 2 bases, leaving 7 bases between them. Germline lookup yields CDR1 SEHNR and CDR2 FQNEAQ (reference sequence). The CDR3 consists of 13 residues. The entire variable domain, with the rest obtained from reference TRBV7-9 and TRBJ2-7, is as follows: DTGVSQNPRHKITKRGQNVTFRCDPISEHNRLYWYRQTLGQGPEFLTYFQNEAQLEKSRLLSDRFSAERPKGSFSTLEIQRTEQGDSAMYLCASSLSGAYEQYFGPGTRLTVT.